The rows below give T cell receptor beta chains drawn from one sample of a study of T-cell memory formation after mild COVID-19. TCRdb redid the calling of the 5' RACE reads with MiXCR, one entry per CDR3 protein. The sample has 140,000 or so distinct CDR3 sequences; 14% are singletons. Sequenced: PBMCs or a T cell subset sorted from them (not recorded which). The source of these receptors is an adult woman who had mild COVID-19 (a few samples of this study predate the infection). Cell type and time point are not known. CDR3s include the opening cysteine and the closing phenylalanine or tryptophan. Each record gives: J gene, D gene, clone size, V gene, CDR3 DNA, CDR3 protein. The D gene is left open where the match is weak. Size tells how often a clone was seen (once, few, many) or the class of an expanded clone, and some rows leave it out.

J: TRBJ2-7
D: .
size: few
V: TRBV9
DNA: TGTGCCAGCAGCATTAGTTGGGGCAGGGCCTACGAGCAGTACTTC
CDR3: CASSISWGRAYEQYF

J: TRBJ2-3
D: TRBD1
size: few
V: TRBV27
DNA: TGTGCCAGCAGTTCCGGACAGGGGGCAGGGGATACGCAGTATTTT
CDR3: CASSSGQGAGDTQYF

J: TRBJ2-2
D: .
size: few
V: TRBV24-1
DNA: TGTGCCACCACGGAGCCGGCGTCGAACACCGGGGAGCTGTTTTTT
CDR3: CATTEPASNTGELFF

J: TRBJ1-4
D: TRBD1
size: few
V: TRBV5-1
DNA: TGCGCCAGCAGCTTGGGAGTGGACAGGGTGATGTTAGATGAAAAACTGTTTTTT
CDR3: CASSLGVDRVMLDEKLFF

J: TRBJ1-2
D: .
size: .
V: TRBV29-1
DNA: TGCAGCGTTGAAGACCGGGAAGCTAACTATGGCTACACCTTC
CDR3: CSVEDREANYGYTF

J: TRBJ2-1
D: TRBD2
size: .
V: TRBV6-5
DNA: TGTGCCAGCAGTTACTCGGTCCAGCGGGAGCTTTTCTTC
CDR3: CASSYSVQRELFF

J: TRBJ2-3
D: TRBD2
size: .
V: TRBV7-9
DNA: TGTGCCAGCAGCCTTCGGGGGGGGGCCACAGATACGCAGTATTTT
CDR3: CASSLRGGATDTQYF

J: TRBJ2-3
D: .
size: few
V: TRBV10-3
DNA: TGTGCCATCGTCTCGGTCCCTAGCACAGATACGCAGTATTTT
CDR3: CAIVSVPSTDTQYF

J: TRBJ1-1
D: .
size: .
V: TRBV4-3
DNA: TGCGCCAGCAGCCGTCGACGGTACGAGAACGCTGAAGCTTTCTTT
CDR3: CASSRRRYENAEAFF

J: TRBJ1-3
D: .
size: few
V: TRBV10-3
DNA: TGTGCCATCAGTGTTCTCTCTGGAAACACCATATATTTT
CDR3: CAISVLSGNTIYF

J: TRBJ2-6
D: .
size: few
V: TRBV4-1
DNA: TGCGCCAGCGCCTCGAATGGGGCCAACGTCCTGACTTTC
CDR3: CASASNGANVLTF

J: TRBJ2-2
D: .
size: .
V: TRBV9
DNA: TGTGCCAGCAGCCCCCAGAGCAGCGCCGGGGAGCTGTTTTTT
CDR3: CASSPQSSAGELFF

J: TRBJ2-7
D: .
size: few
V: TRBV18
DNA: TGTGCCAGCTCACCACCTGACCGGGGCCCTCTACGCGAGCAGTACTTC
CDR3: CASSPPDRGPLREQYF

J: TRBJ1-1
D: TRBD1
size: few
V: TRBV19
DNA: TGTGCCAGTAGTGCTCCGGGGACAGGGGTTGCTTTCTTT
CDR3: CASSAPGTGVAFF

J: TRBJ1-2
D: TRBD1
size: .
V: TRBV20-1
DNA: TGCAGTGCTAGAGACCCCATCGGGACAGGGGTTGATGGCTACACCTTC
CDR3: CSARDPIGTGVDGYTF

J: TRBJ2-7
D: TRBD1
size: few
V: TRBV18
DNA: TGTGCCAGCTCACACGGACAGGGGGTGAACGAGCAGTACTTC
CDR3: CASSHGQGVNEQYF

J: TRBJ2-5
D: TRBD2
size: few
V: TRBV4-2
DNA: TGTGCCAGCAGCCAAGATCCCAGAGCGGGGGTGGAAGAGACCCAGTACTTC
CDR3: CASSQDPRAGVEETQYF

J: TRBJ1-2
D: .
size: few
V: TRBV19
DNA: TGTGCCAGTAGTTTCCAAGTATGGGATGGCTACACCTTC
CDR3: CASSFQVWDGYTF

J: TRBJ2-5
D: .
size: few
V: TRBV7-2
DNA: TGTGCCAGCAGCTCCCCGGGGGCGCTCAGAGAGACCCAGTACTTC
CDR3: CASSSPGALRETQYF

J: TRBJ2-3
D: .
size: .
V: TRBV5-6
DNA: TGTGCCAGCAGCTTGGCCGGGACGGCCACAGATACGCAGTATTTT
CDR3: CASSLAGTATDTQYF

J: TRBJ1-6
D: .
size: .
V: TRBV4-1
DNA: TGCGCCAGCAGCCAGGCTAAGGGAGGGGATTCACCCCTCCACTTT
CDR3: CASSQAKGGDSPLHF

J: TRBJ1-2
D: .
size: few
V: TRBV12-3/TRBV12-4
DNA: TGTGCCAGCAGTTCGAGTGGGTTCCTCTATGGCTACACCTTC
CDR3: CASSSSGFLYGYTF

J: TRBJ2-7
D: .
size: few
V: TRBV6-4
DNA: TGTGCCAGCAGTGATCCCGACTCCGGCGAGCAGTACTTC
CDR3: CASSDPDSGEQYF

J: TRBJ2-1
D: TRBD2
size: few
V: TRBV13
DNA: TGTGCCAGCAGCTTCCCGACTAGCGGGAGGGAAAATGAGCAGTTCTTC
CDR3: CASSFPTSGRENEQFF

J: TRBJ2-2
D: .
size: .
V: TRBV27
DNA: TGTGCCAGCAGTTTTGGGGGCAACACCGGGGAGCTGTTTTTT
CDR3: CASSFGGNTGELFF

J: TRBJ1-1
D: .
size: many
V: TRBV5-1
DNA: TGCGCCAGCAGCTGGACAGTAAACACTGAAGCTTTCTTT
CDR3: CASSWTVNTEAFF

J: TRBJ2-1
D: TRBD1
size: .
V: TRBV24-1
DNA: TGTGCCACCAGTGAGAGGGGGCATTGGAATGAGCAGTTCTTC
CDR3: CATSERGHWNEQFF